This TCR beta chain comes out of a study of T cell changes during pregnancy in multiple sclerosis (dated by TCRdb to the late 2010s). At the level of the whole study: Changes in the T cell repertoire over the course of pregnancy were examined in this study in women with multiple sclerosis.

Remarks on this clone: What this receptor recognizes is not known. Base qualities are not at hand, and no much larger clone is one base apart.

The CDR3 sequence holds 15 residues, the cysteine and phenylalanine included. The kept DNA is CDR3 alone, 45 bases in frame from the first base. The germline V gene (reference sequence) sets CDR1 to SGHNT and CDR2 to YYREEE. V is cut back by 0 bases and J by 5 bases, with 7 bases in the junction unmatched. The library was produced with the immunoSEQ multiplex PCR assay. The table was pulled from immuneACCESS by TCRdb, which kept in-frame rearrangements only. Such tables lose some clones; where checked, under half of the loss comes from unresolved V genes, and the rest has no known cause. Across this sample there are 120,000 or so clones, with around 93% seen only once. Clones ranked in the top ten supply approximately 6.2% of the sample.

This TCR was recovered from a female donor with multiple sclerosis, enrolled in a pregnancy study. The rearrangement joined TRBV5-4 to TRBJ2-5, and 7 bases in between align with TRBD2. The input for sequencing was peripheral blood, taken before pregnancy. The nucleotide sequence is TGTGCCAGCAGCTTGGGACTAGCAGGAAGGGAGACCCAGTACTTC. Its amino acids are CASSLGLAGRETQYF.